The 19 T cell receptor beta chains below were found in one sample sequenced in a study of T cell responses to AZD1222 COVID-19 vaccine. Method: immunoSEQ multiplex PCR; TCRdb's copy keeps in-frame clones and lacks some. In the table there are about 180,000 clones, 70% to 90% of which are singletons. The sequencing here drew on peripheral blood, taken on day 0 of AZD1222 vaccination. Receptors were obtained from an adult in good health.

The chain has TRBV27 and TRBJ1-1, with D possibly matching TRBD1 (5 bases). Germline V lookup: CDR1 MNHEY, CDR2 SMNVEV (reference sequence). The length of the CDR3 is 12 residues. V shed 2 bases and J shed 4 bases, with 5 bases lying between them. The CDR3 DNA follows: TGTGCCAGCAGTTTAAGGGGCACTGAAGCTTTCTTT. Translated: CASSLRGTEAFF.

The genes are TRBV13 and TRBJ1-2; tentatively, D is TRBD1 (5 bases). Germline lookup yields CDR1 PRHDT and CDR2 FYEKMQ (reference sequence). The CDR3 runs 14 residues. Trimming removed 0 bases from V and 3 bases from J, with 8 bases in between. The CDR3 bases are TGTGCCAGCAGCTTAGGTGGGGCTGACTATGGCTACACCTTC. This sequence encodes CASSLGGADYGYTF.

This sequence joins TRBV9 and TRBJ1-6, with 7 nucleotides matching TRBD1. CDR1 and CDR2 (germline): SGDLS, YYNGEE. J was trimmed by 0 bases and V by 4 bases; bases with no gene match: 7. The length of the CDR3 is 17 residues. The DNA for the CDR3 is TGTGCCAGCAGCCTGGGACAGCAGAGCTCCTATAATTCACCCCTCCACTTT. Protein sequence: CASSLGQQSSYNSPLHF.

The chain uses TRBV3-1 (or the pseudogene TRBV3-2) and TRBJ2-5; 7 bases align to TRBD2. V dropped 1 base and J dropped 2; count of bases not matched to a gene: 4. Germline V gene data show CDR1 as LGHDT and CDR2 as YNNKEL (reference sequence). CDR3 size: 15 residues. DNA for the CDR3: TGTGCCAGCAGCCAAGCGGCTAGCGGACAAGAGACCCAGTACTTC. Translating it yields CASSQAASGQETQYF.

The chain recombines TRBV19 with TRBJ2-3, with TRBD2 as a possible D gene (6 bases). The germline CDR1 and CDR2 sequences are LNHDA and SQIVND (reference sequence). Trimming removed 5 bases from V and 6 bases from J, with 12 bases in between. The CDR3 has 13 amino acids. CDR3 region: CASSWDWGDTQYF. The CDR3 DNA reads as TGTGCCAGTAGTTGGGACTGGGGGGATACGCAGTATTTT.

This sequence joins TRBV4-2 and TRBJ1-1; 7 bases map to TRBD1. CDR1 and CDR2 from the germline V gene are LGHNA and YNFKEQ. The length of the CDR3 is 15 residues. Trimming removed 4 bases from V and 6 bases from J; junction bases left unmatched: 11. CDR3 sequence reads: CASSPTDRAGAEAFF. CDR3 coding DNA: TGTGCCAGCAGCCCTACCGACAGGGCTGGAGCTGAAGCTTTCTTT.

The chain combines TRBV7-2 with TRBJ2-7, with 9 bases aligning to TRBD1. Germline values: CDR1 SGHTA, CDR2 FQGNSA. Trimming removed 4 bases from V and 7 bases from J; junction bases left unmatched: 8. CDR3 size: 14 residues. For the CDR3, the DNA is TGTGCCAGCAGCTCAAACAGGGGGCTAGGGGAGCAGTACTTC. It yields the protein CASSSNRGLGEQYF. Full variable domain (missing parts from reference TRBV7-2 and TRBJ2-7): GAGVSQSPSNKVTEKGKDVELRCDPISGHTALYWYRQSLGQGLEFLIYFQGNSAPDKSGLPSDRFSAERTGGSVSTLTIQRTQQEDSAVYLCASSSNRGLGEQYFGPGTRLTVT.

This clone came up once. The chain couples TRBV4-1 to TRBJ2-2, with 9 positions matching TRBD1. The J segment lost 6 bases and the V segment lost 1 base, leaving 3 bases of the junction unmatched. The CDR3 is 15 amino acids. The germline CDR1 and CDR2 sequences are MGHRA and YSYEKL. CDR3 nucleotide sequence: TGCGCCAGCAGCCAAGGGGGACAGGGCTCCGGGGAGCTGTTTTTT. Its protein is CASSQGGQGSGELFF.

J is TRBJ2-7 and V is TRBV7-8; D gene unclear. Per the germline V gene, CDR1 is SGHVS and CDR2 is FQNEAQ. V lost 1 base and J 6 bases, leaving 7 bases between the germline ends. This CDR3 spans 12 amino acids. This chain's CDR3 is CASSLERREQYF. As DNA, the CDR3 is TGTGCCAGCAGCTTAGAACGTCGCGAGCAGTACTTC.

The chain couples TRBV27 to TRBJ2-7; D may be TRBD1 (5 bases). Germline V lookup: CDR1 MNHEY, CDR2 SMNVEV (reference sequence). The CDR3 has 14 amino acids. The V end lost 6 bases, the J end lost 0 bases, and 12 bases lay between the germline ends. The CDR3 spells CASSHPDNSYEQYF. The DNA of the CDR3 is TGTGCCAGCAGCCACCCGGACAACTCCTACGAGCAGTACTTC.

The V and J genes are TRBV4-2 and TRBJ2-7; 9 bases match TRBD2. CDR1 and CDR2 (germline): LGHNA, YNFKEQ. V was pared by 0 bases and J by 0 bases, with 9 bases of the junction left unmatched. The CDR3 extends over 18 amino acids. In nucleotides, the CDR3 is TGTGCCAGCAGCCAAGATAGGCTAGCGGGGACCATCTCCTACGAGCAGTACTTC. It is translated as CASSQDRLAGTISYEQYF.

This chain uses TRBV5-1 with TRBJ1-5; the D gene is possibly TRBD1 (5 bases). Germline V CDR1 and CDR2: SGHRS, YFSETQ. Trimming took 0 bases from V and 7 from J, leaving 17 bases between them. The CDR3 sequence is 16 residues long. CDR3 bases: TGCGCCAGCAGCTTGGCCCCGGTCGGGGGAGGCCAGCCCCAGCATTTT. Protein product: CASSLAPVGGGQPQHF.

The genes are TRBV5-6 and TRBJ1-4, with 7 bases lining up with TRBD1. This CDR3 region has 15 residues. The germline V gene encodes CDR1 SGHDT and CDR2 YYEEEE. V was clipped by 6 bases and J by 6 bases; unmatched bases: 11. The DNA for the CDR3 is TGTGCCAGCACCAGGACAGGCGGGGAGGATGAAAAACTGTTTTTT. Translating it yields CASTRTGGEDEKLFF.

The genes are TRBV27 and TRBJ1-5, with D possibly being TRBD1 (6 bases). The germline V gene encodes CDR1 MNHEY and CDR2 SMNVEV (reference sequence). V lost 8 bases and J 2 bases, leaving 10 bases between the germline ends. The CDR3 runs 13 residues. The CDR3 loop is CASGGLGNQPQHF. The CDR3 region has the DNA TGTGCCAGCGGGGGGCTTGGCAATCAGCCCCAGCATTTT.

The chain links TRBV2 to TRBJ1-2; 9 bases fit TRBD1. Germline values: CDR1 SNHLY, CDR2 FYNNEI. CDR3 size: 14 residues. With V trimmed by 6 bases and J by 6 bases, 8 bases remained unmatched. CDR3 loop: CASRATGGGDGYTF. CDR3 in DNA: TGTGCCAGCAGAGCGACAGGGGGAGGGGATGGCTACACCTTC.

CDR3 bases: TGTGCCTGGAGTTTCCCAGGGGACCGCAATCAGCCCCAGCATTTT. This gives the protein CAWSFPGDRNQPQHF. This chain uses TRBV30 with TRBJ1-5; D perhaps matches TRBD1 (6 bases). V was shortened by 2 bases and J by 2 bases, with 13 bases between the two germline ends. Germline V gene lookup returns CDR1 GTSNPN and CDR2 SVGIG (reference sequence). CDR3 length: 15 amino acids.

The V and J genes are TRBV7-3 and TRBJ1-1, with 9 positions matching TRBD1. The V gene's germline CDR1 is SGHTA and CDR2 FQGTGA. V shed 5 bases, J shed 5 bases, and the junction held 9 bases outside the gene matches. There are 15 residues in the CDR3. For the CDR3, the DNA is TGTGCCAGCAGCCCCGGGGACAGGGAGGGGACTGAAGCTTTCTTT. Translating gives CASSPGDREGTEAFF.

The genes are TRBV28 and TRBJ2-7; D not resolved. Per germline, CDR1 MDHEN and CDR2 SYDVKM. Deletions cut 8 bases from V and 3 bases from J, with 8 bases between. The CDR3 extends over 11 amino acids. In DNA, the CDR3 is TGTGCCAGCTTAGGGAACTACGAGCAGTACTTC. Amino acids: CASLGNYEQYF.

The V gene is TRBV2, the J gene TRBJ1-5; 7 bases line up with TRBD1. The V segment lost 1 base and the J segment 4 bases; nucleotides outside the gene matches: 10. This CDR3 is 17 amino acids long. Germline CDR1 SNHLY, CDR2 FYNNEI. The CDR3 nucleotides are TGTGCCAGCAGTGAAGATTTCAGGGGGTCTAGAAATCAGCCCCAGCATTTT. Its protein product is CASSEDFRGSRNQPQHF. Filled out from reference TRBV2 and TRBJ1-5, the complete variable domain reads EPEVTQTPSHQVTQMGQEVILRCVPISNHLYFYWYRQILGQKVEFLVSFYNNEISEKSEIFDDQFSVERPDGSNFTLKIRSTKLEDSAMYFCASSEDFRGSRNQPQHFGDGTRLSIL.